The next 10 T cell receptor beta chains were all read from a single sample in a study of blood T cells in healthy people across ages. A second PCR of about 7 to 12 cycles used a sample-barcoded 5' primer and a J-beta primer mix. Each CDR3 protein is one row after TCRdb ran MiXCR on the 5' RACE reads. Of 650,000 to 700,000 distinct CDR3 sequences in the sample, approximately 52% were seen once. The material sequenced was blood. The receptor set was obtained from a woman older than 75 in good health.

The chain is built from TRBV28 and TRBJ2-5; TRBD2 is a possible D gene (6 bases). Germline assignment: CDR1 MDHEN and CDR2 SYDVKM. This CDR3 is built from 12 residues. The V end lost 7 bases, the J end lost 5 bases, and 11 bases lay between the germline ends. DNA for the CDR3: TGTGCCAGCACCCGGGACTCGGAGACCCAGTACTTC. Protein product: CASTRDSETQYF.

The chain carries TRBV20-1 and TRBJ2-7, with TRBD1 matching over 10 bases. V was clipped by 1 base and J by 2 bases; unmatched bases: 8. The germline gives CDR1 DFQATT, CDR2 SNEGSKA (reference sequence). CDR3 length equals 16 residues. The DNA for the CDR3 is TGCAGTGCTAGAGTATCGGGACAGGGGAACCCCTACGAGCAGTACTTC. Translation: CSARVSGQGNPYEQYF.

This chain uses TRBV20-1 with TRBJ2-4; D is unclear. The germline V gene encodes CDR1 DFQATT and CDR2 SNEGSKA (reference sequence). CDR3 length: 14 amino acids. V lost 5 bases and J 13 bases, leaving 24 bases between the germline ends. The CDR3 sequence is CSADLGRGGDEQYF. The CDR3 DNA reads as TGCAGTGCTGACTTGGGCAGAGGCGGCGATGAGCAGTACTTC.

V and J are TRBV12-3 or TRBV12-4 and TRBJ2-3; D remains ambiguous. CDR3 length: 16 residues. Trimming pared 3 bases from V and 0 bases from J, leaving 13 bases between. DNA of the CDR3: TGTGCCAGCAGTTTCTCCTCCAGAGTAAGCACAGATACGCAGTATTTT. Amino acid sequence: CASSFSSRVSTDTQYF.

This clonotype appeared a few times. The chain links TRBV11-2 to TRBJ2-7; 11 nucleotides line up with TRBD2. Germline CDR1 is SGHAT and CDR2 is FQNNGV. The V segment lost 1 base and the J segment 5 bases; nucleotides outside the gene matches: 4. There are 15 residues in the CDR3. The CDR3 region is CASSLVTSGTHEQYF. The CDR3 DNA is TGTGCCAGCAGCTTAGTGACTAGCGGGACCCACGAGCAGTACTTC.

Comment on this clonotype: A read error is possible here, since a much larger clone lies one base away. V is TRBV6-1 and J is TRBJ2-1; TRBD2 matches 12 bases. V trimming: 4 bases; J trimming: 2 bases; junction bases outside the gene matches: 0. Germline V gives CDR1 MNHNS, CDR2 SASEGT. CDR3 length equals 15 residues. This CDR3 is CASSGLAGAYNEQFF. For the CDR3, the DNA is TGTGCCAGCAGTGGACTAGCGGGGGCCTACAATGAGCAGTTCTTC.

The V call is TRBV7-2, the J call TRBJ2-1; D perhaps matches TRBD2 (6 bases). Germline-derived CDR1 and CDR2 are SGHTA and FQGNSA. V dropped 4 bases and J dropped 3 bases, with 16 bases sitting between them. CDR3 length equals 16 residues. The CDR3 DNA sequence: TGTGCCAGCAGCTATCAGGCGGAGGGTTTCTACAATGAGCAGTTCTTC. It codes for CASSYQAEGFYNEQFF.

The CDR3 DNA sequence: TGTGCCAGCAGTGTAGCGGGACCTCCAGGGGAGCAGTACTTC. This gives the protein CASSVAGPPGEQYF. The chain joins TRBV25-1 to TRBJ2-4; 8 nucleotides agree with TRBD2. The length of the CDR3 is 14 residues. The trim removed 4 bases at V and 13 bases at J, leaving 12 bases unmatched. From germline, CDR1 is MGHDK and CDR2 SYGVNS.

The V call is TRBV19, the J call TRBJ2-2, with TRBD2 identical over 11 bases. With V trimmed by 6 bases and J by 5 bases, 8 bases remained unmatched. The V gene's germline CDR1 is LNHDA and CDR2 SQIVND (reference sequence). This CDR3 is 16 amino acids long. In nucleotides, the CDR3 is TGTGCCAGTAGCAGATCGACTAGCGGGAAGACCGGGGAGCTGTTTTTT. Protein: CASSRSTSGKTGELFF.

This chain joins TRBV29-1 and TRBJ2-2, with a weak D call TRBD1 (6 bases). This CDR3 is built from 12 residues. The germline gives CDR1 SQVTM, CDR2 ANQGSEA. Trimming took 5 bases from V and 6 from J, leaving 10 bases between them. The CDR3 DNA is TGCAGCGTTTTGAAGGGGGCCGGGGAGCTGTTTTTT. Encoded protein: CSVLKGAGELFF.